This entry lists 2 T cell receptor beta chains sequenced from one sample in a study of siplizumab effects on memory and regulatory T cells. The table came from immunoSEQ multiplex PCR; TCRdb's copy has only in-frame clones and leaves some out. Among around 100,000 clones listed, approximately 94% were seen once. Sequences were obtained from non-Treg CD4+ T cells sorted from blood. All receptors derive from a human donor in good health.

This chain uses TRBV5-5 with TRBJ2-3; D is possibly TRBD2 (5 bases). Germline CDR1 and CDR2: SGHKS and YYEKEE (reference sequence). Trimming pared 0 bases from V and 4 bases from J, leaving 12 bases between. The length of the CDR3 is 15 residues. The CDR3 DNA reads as TGTGCCAGCAGCTTGGCCACTGGAGGCTCAGATACGCAGTATTTT. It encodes CASSLATGGSDTQYF.

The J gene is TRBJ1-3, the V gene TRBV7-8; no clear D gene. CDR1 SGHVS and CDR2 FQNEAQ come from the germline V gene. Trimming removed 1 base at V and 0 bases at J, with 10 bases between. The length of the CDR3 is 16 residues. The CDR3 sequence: CASSLGPPNSGNTIYF. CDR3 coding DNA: TGTGCCAGCAGCTTAGGCCCCCCTAACTCTGGAAACACCATATATTTT.